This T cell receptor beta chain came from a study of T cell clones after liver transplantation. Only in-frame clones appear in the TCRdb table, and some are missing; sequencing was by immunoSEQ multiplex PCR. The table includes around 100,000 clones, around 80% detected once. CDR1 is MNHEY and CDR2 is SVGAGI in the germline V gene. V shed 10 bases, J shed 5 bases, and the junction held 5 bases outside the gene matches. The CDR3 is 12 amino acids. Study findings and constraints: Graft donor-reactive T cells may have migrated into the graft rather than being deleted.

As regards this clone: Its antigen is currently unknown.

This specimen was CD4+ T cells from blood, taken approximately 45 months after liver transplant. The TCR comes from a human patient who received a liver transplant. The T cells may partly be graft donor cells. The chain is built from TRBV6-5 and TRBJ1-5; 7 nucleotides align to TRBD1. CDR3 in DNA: TGTGCCACCAGACAGGGCGATCAGCCCCAGCATTTT. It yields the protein CATRQGDQPQHF.